This paragraph reports one T cell receptor (beta chain). What it recognizes is unknown. Produced via immunoSEQ multiplex PCR; TCRdb's table is partial and in-frame only. The repertoire holds under 2,500 clones, less than 65% seen once, with around 13% in the top ten. The data stem from a study of tumor-infiltrating lymphocytes in localized non-small cell lung cancer. Across the whole study: Some samples were collected after neoadjuvant chemotherapy; smokers, never-smokers and several histologies were included.

Germline-derived CDR1 and CDR2 are SGHTA and FQGNSA. Trimming stripped 1 base from V and 6 bases from J, with 12 bases between. This CDR3 is built from 14 residues. Findings and caveats of the study: Each assay used a separate piece of the same tissue. IM1 and IM2 tumors showed no difference in T-cell fraction. Not all patients were TCR sequenced, owing to tissue quantity.

The sequence came from a human donor with non-small cell lung cancer. Some clones in this sample may be carry-over from other donors' samples. V usage is TRBV7-2 and J usage is TRBJ2-5; TRBD1 might be the D (5 bases). The sequenced sample was uninvolved lung tissue not adjacent to the tumor. In DNA, the CDR3 is TGTGCCAGCAGCTTAGAGTCAGGGATGAAGACCCAGTACTTC. This sequence encodes CASSLESGMKTQYF.